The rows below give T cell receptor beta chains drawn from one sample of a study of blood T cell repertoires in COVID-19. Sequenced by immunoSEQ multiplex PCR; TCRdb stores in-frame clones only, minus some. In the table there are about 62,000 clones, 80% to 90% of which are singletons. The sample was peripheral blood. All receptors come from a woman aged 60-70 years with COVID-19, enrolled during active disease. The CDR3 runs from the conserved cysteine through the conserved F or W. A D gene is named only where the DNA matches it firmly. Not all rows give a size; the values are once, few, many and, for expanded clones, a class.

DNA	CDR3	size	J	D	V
TGTGCCAGCAGTTTATTAGACTCCCCCTACAATGAGCAGTTCTTC	CASSLLDSPYNEQFF	NA	TRBJ2-1	NA	TRBV28
TGTGCCACCAGTGGGCCTGGGGCCAACGTCCTGACTTTC	CATSGPGANVLTF	NA	TRBJ2-6	NA	TRBV24-1
TGTGCCAGCAGCTTCTTAGAGACCCAGTACTTC	CASSFLETQYF	NA	TRBJ2-5	NA	TRBV11-2
TGTGCCAGCAGAAAAACAGGGGTCTCCTACGAGCAGTACTTC	CASRKTGVSYEQYF	NA	TRBJ2-7	TRBD1	TRBV6-5
TGTGCCAGCAGCCACTCCAGGGGGGCTAGCGGGAGTTACGAGCAGTACTTC	CASSHSRGASGSYEQYF	NA	TRBJ2-7	TRBD2	TRBV11-3
TGTGCCAGTAGACCCCGAACTAGCGGGAGAGGAGATACGCAGTATTTT	CASRPRTSGRGDTQYF	NA	TRBJ2-3	TRBD2	TRBV19
TGTGCCAGCAGTCCCGGACAGACTGAAGCTTTCTTT	CASSPGQTEAFF	NA	TRBJ1-1	NA	TRBV2
TGTGCCAGTAGTATTACATCCCCCAATGAGCAGTTCTTC	CASSITSPNEQFF	NA	TRBJ2-1	NA	TRBV19
TGCGCCAGCAGCTTACCAGGGCCGGTGTTTTTT	CASSLPGPVFF	NA	TRBJ1-4	NA	TRBV5-1
TGTGCCATCAGTGAGCAGGGGCGGAATGAGCAGTTCTTC	CAISEQGRNEQFF	once	TRBJ2-1	NA	TRBV10-3
TGTGCTAGCAGCTCGACTAGCGGGAGTGGATCGGAGACCCAGTACTTC	CASSSTSGSGSETQYF	NA	TRBJ2-5	TRBD2	TRBV7-7
TGTGCCAGCAGGTCGACAAAGGAGGAATCACCCCTCCACTTT	CASRSTKEESPLHF	NA	TRBJ1-6	NA	TRBV6-5
TGTGCCTGGAGTCGACAGGTTCATCAGCCCCAGCATTTT	CAWSRQVHQPQHF	NA	TRBJ1-5	NA	TRBV30
TGTGCCAGCAGCGAGTCCCCAGGCGGGGATTTGAGTGAGACCCAGTACTTC	CASSESPGGDLSETQYF	NA	TRBJ2-5	NA	TRBV9